The 24 T cell receptor beta chains reported below all come from one sample, sequenced in a study of CD4+ T cells in melanoma. Sequencing was performed with immunoSEQ multiplex PCR; in TCRdb, only in-frame clones are kept and a portion is missing. This table holds more than 15,000 clones, roughly four fifths found once. The sequenced material came from cells from a culture (not recorded whether cultured in vitro). Receptor source: a human donor with melanoma.

DNA of the CDR3: TGTGCCAGCAGCATAGGACAGGGGATCAAGGCCGGGGAGCTGTTTTTT. Translating gives CASSIGQGIKAGELFF. The chain combines TRBV5-8 with TRBJ2-2; 9 bases map to TRBD1. Trimming at V came to 4 bases and at J to 6 bases, leaving 10 bases not matched to a gene. Germline assignment: CDR1 SGHTS and CDR2 YDEGEE. This CDR3 contains 16 residues.

The chain employs TRBV13 and TRBJ1-1; D is unresolved. This CDR3 comprises 14 residues. V was cut by 6 bases and J by 4 bases, with 15 bases left in between. Germline values: CDR1 PRHDT, CDR2 FYEKMQ (reference sequence). Here the CDR3 reads CASRSRPGGTEAFF. In DNA, the CDR3 is TGTGCCAGCAGGTCAAGACCGGGAGGCACTGAAGCTTTCTTT.

The V call is TRBV7-6, the J call TRBJ2-1; weak D call: TRBD1 (5 bases). Trimming stripped 5 bases from V and 0 bases from J, with 17 bases between. The CDR3 runs 17 residues. The germline CDR1 and CDR2 sequences are SGHVS and FNYEAQ. DNA for the CDR3: TGTGCCAGCAGCCAGGGCAGGTGGCGGAGCTCCTACAATGAGCAGTTCTTC. This codes for CASSQGRWRSSYNEQFF. Drawing the rest from reference TRBV7-6 and TRBJ2-1, the complete variable domain is GAGVSQSPRYKVTKRGQDVALRCDPISGHVSLYWYRQALGQGPEFLTYFNYEAQQDKSGLPNDRFSAERPEGSISTLTIQRTEQRDSAMYRCASSQGRWRSSYNEQFFGPGTRLTVL.

This chain joins TRBV4-1 and TRBJ2-7; D may be TRBD1 (5 bases). The CDR3 runs 14 residues. Trimming pared 4 bases from V and 4 bases from J, leaving 14 bases between. The germline CDR1 and CDR2 sequences are MGHRA and YSYEKL. CDR3 coding DNA: TGCGCCAGCAGCCGCTCGGACACTGGTTACGAGCAGTACTTC. This codes for CASSRSDTGYEQYF.

The rearrangement links TRBV5-8 to TRBJ1-2, with TRBD1 matching over 8 bases. CDR3 size: 15 residues. J gave up 6 bases and V 3 bases, and 10 bases lay outside the gene matches. The V gene's germline CDR1 is SGHTS and CDR2 YDEGEE. The CDR3 DNA is TGTGCCAGCAGCTCTCGCTCCCCAGGGGGCAATGGCTACACCTTC. Amino acid sequence: CASSSRSPGGNGYTF. Based on the CDR3 plus reference TRBV5-8 and TRBJ1-2, the full variable domain is EAGVTQSPTHLIKTRGQQATLRCSPISGHTSVYWYQQALGLGLQFLLWYDEGEERNRGNFPPRFSGRQFPNYSSELNVNALELEDSALYLCASSSRSPGGNGYTFGSGTRLTVV.

The V and J genes are TRBV10-1 and TRBJ2-1; 7 nucleotides align to TRBD1. The CDR3 is made up of 13 amino acids. Germline-derived CDR1 and CDR2 are WNHNN and SYGVQD (reference sequence). V was pared by 0 bases and J by 14 bases, with 7 bases of the junction left unmatched. The CDR3 protein is CASSESIGQDEFF. CDR3 coding DNA: TGCGCCAGCAGTGAGTCGATTGGACAGGACGAGTTCTTC.

As DNA, the CDR3 is TGTGCCAGCAGCTTAGTTGGGGTCGCTGAAGCTTTCTTT. Its translation is CASSLVGVAEAFF. V usage is TRBV7-6 and J usage is TRBJ1-1, with D unresolved. The CDR3 extends over 13 amino acids. CDR1 is SGHVS and CDR2 is FNYEAQ in the germline V gene. Trimming removed 1 base from V and 6 bases from J, with 9 bases in between.

The V and J genes are TRBV9 and TRBJ2-7; 9 bases map to TRBD1. From germline, CDR1 is SGDLS and CDR2 YYNGEE. V lost 5 bases and J lost 5; bases outside the gene matches: 14. The CDR3 is 16 residues long. DNA of the CDR3: TGTGCCAGCAGTCCTCGAGGGACAGGGCAGTACCACGAGCAGTACTTC. Translation: CASSPRGTGQYHEQYF.

This chain joins TRBV18 and TRBJ1-2; 9 nucleotides align to TRBD1. V trimming: 2 bases; J trimming: 3 bases; junction bases outside the gene matches: 13. Germline V gene sequence: CDR1 KGHSH, CDR2 LQKENI. This CDR3 spans 18 amino acids. This chain's CDR3 is CASSPSAGTGHKYYGYTF. In DNA form, the CDR3 reads TGTGCCAGCTCACCAAGTGCCGGGACAGGGCATAAATACTATGGCTACACCTTC.

The CDR3 coding sequence is TGTGCCACCCACAGGGGAGGGGAGCAGTACTTC. Translated, it gives CATHRGGEQYF. The V and J genes are TRBV2 and TRBJ2-7; D may match TRBD1 or TRBD2 (7 bases each). Germline CDR1 and CDR2: SNHLY and FYNNEI. CDR3 length equals 11 residues. V lost 10 bases and J lost 7, with 14 bases in between. The variable domain in full, completed from reference TRBV2 and TRBJ2-7, reads EPEVTQTPSHQVTQMGQEVILRCVPISNHLYFYWYRQILGQKVEFLVSFYNNEISEKSEIFDDQFSVERPDGSNFTLKIRSTKLEDSAMYFCATHRGGEQYFGPGTRLTVT.

V usage is TRBV10-1 and J usage is TRBJ2-1, with 9 bases aligning to TRBD1. The trim removed 9 bases at V and 8 bases at J, leaving 8 bases unmatched. In germline, CDR1 is WNHNN, CDR2 SYGVQD (reference sequence). This CDR3 has 13 amino acids. The CDR3, as DNA: TGCGCCAGACCGGGACAGGGAGGCCATGAGCAGTTCTTC. This sequence encodes CARPGQGGHEQFF.

The chain combines TRBV9 with TRBJ2-2, with D uncertain. The CDR3 runs to 14 residues. Germline assignment: CDR1 SGDLS and CDR2 YYNGEE. Trimming stripped 0 bases from V and 6 bases from J, with 9 bases between. The CDR3 here is CASSVGPPAGELFF. CDR3 DNA: TGTGCCAGCAGCGTAGGGCCCCCCGCCGGGGAGCTGTTTTTT. Full variable domain (missing parts from reference TRBV9 and TRBJ2-2): DSGVTQTPKHLITATGQRVTLRCSPRSGDLSVYWYQQSLDQGLQFLIQYYNGEERAKGNILERFSAQQFPDLHSELNLSSLELGDSALYFCASSVGPPAGELFFGEGSRLTVL.

The chain recombines TRBV5-1 with TRBJ2-1, with no clear D. V was shortened by 0 bases and J by 0 bases, with 7 bases between the two germline ends. The germline V gene has CDR1 SGHRS and CDR2 YFSETQ. The length of the CDR3 is 15 residues. CDR3 amino acids: CASSLGRLSYNEQFF. Written as DNA, the CDR3 is TGCGCCAGCAGCTTGGGGCGGCTCTCCTACAATGAGCAGTTCTTC. The variable domain in full, with the rest retrieved from reference TRBV5-1 and TRBJ2-1, is KAGVTQTPRYLIKTRGQQVTLSCSPISGHRSVSWYQQTPGQGLQFLFEYFSETQRNKGNFPGRFSGRQFSNSRSEMNVSTLELGDSALYLCASSLGRLSYNEQFFGPGTRLTVL.

This clone occurred a few times. The chain couples TRBV6-6 to TRBJ2-7; tentatively, D is TRBD2 (5 bases). In germline, CDR1 is MNHNY, CDR2 SVGAGI (reference sequence). Trimming removed 10 bases from V and 3 bases from J, with 16 bases in between. This CDR3 has 13 amino acids. CDR3 coding DNA: TGTGCCACTAGCTACCCCGGAGACTACGAGCAGTACTTC. Protein sequence: CATSYPGDYEQYF.

This clone has a handful of counts. The chain couples TRBV5-4 to TRBJ2-7; TRBD1 matches at 8 bases. Per germline, CDR1 SGHNT and CDR2 YYREEE (reference sequence). The V and J ends lost 4 bases and 2 bases, in that order; junction bases with no gene match: 8. The CDR3 consists of 15 residues. CDR3 coding DNA: TGTGCCAGCAGCCCAGGGGGCCCTCTACCCTACGAGCAGTACTTC. This codes for CASSPGGPLPYEQYF. The full variable domain, rest sourced from reference TRBV5-4 and TRBJ2-7, is ETGVTQSPTHLIKTRGQQVTLRCSSQSGHNTVSWYQQALGQGPQFIFQYYREEENGRGNFPPRFSGLQFPNYSSELNVNALELDDSALYLCASSPGGPLPYEQYFGPGTRLTVT.

V and J are TRBV21-1 and TRBJ2-5; the D segment call TRBD1 is taken from the table without a DNA check. TRBV21-1 is described as a pseudogene. This CDR3 contains 14 residues. The CDR3 loop reads CASSRDIYQETQYF. In DNA, the CDR3 is TGTGCCAGCAGCAGGGACATCTATCAAGAGACCCAGTACTTC.

This chain uses TRBV11-2 with TRBJ1-2; D is unclear. Trimming removed 2 bases from V and 3 bases from J, with 7 bases in between. The CDR3 totals 13 residues. Germline CDR1 is SGHAT and CDR2 is FQNNGV. In nucleotides, the CDR3 is TGTGCCAGCAGCTTAAGTTTTGACTATGGCTACACCTTC. It is translated as CASSLSFDYGYTF.

The chain recombines TRBV11-2 with TRBJ1-1; tentatively, D is TRBD1 (6 bases). The CDR3 extends over 18 amino acids. From germline, CDR1 is SGHAT and CDR2 FQNNGV. Trimming removed 1 base at V and 0 bases at J, with 18 bases between. The DNA for the CDR3 is TGTGCCAGCAGCTTAGCCATAGCCGCCGGGGGCATGAACACTGAAGCTTTCTTT. Protein: CASSLAIAAGGMNTEAFF. Full variable domain (outside the CDR3, taken from reference TRBV11-2 and TRBJ1-1): EAGVAQSPRYKIIEKRQSVAFWCNPISGHATLYWYQQILGQGPKLLIQFQNNGVVDDSQLPKDRFSAERLKGVDSTLKIQPAKLEDSAVYLCASSLAIAAGGMNTEAFFGQGTRLTVV.

There are a few counts of this clone. J is TRBJ2-2 and V is TRBV4-1; D is unresolved. The germline gives CDR1 MGHRA, CDR2 YSYEKL. The CDR3 length is 15 residues. Trimming removed 3 bases from V and 1 base from J, with 9 bases in between. As DNA, the CDR3 is TGCGCCAGCAGCCACCACGGAATGAACACCGGGGAGCTGTTTTTT. Amino acids: CASSHHGMNTGELFF.

V is TRBV7-2 and J is TRBJ1-4, with D tentatively TRBD1 (5 bases). Trimming removed 5 bases at V and 0 bases at J, with 10 bases between. The CDR3 runs to 15 residues. The germline gives CDR1 SGHTA, CDR2 FQGNSA. Written as DNA, the CDR3 is TGTGCCAGCAGCCGGGGGAGTGCAACTAATGAAAAACTGTTTTTT. It translates to CASSRGSATNEKLFF.

The CDR3 DNA follows: TGTGCCAGCAGCGTAACCGGGACTAGCCACACAGATACGCAGTATTTT. It encodes CASSVTGTSHTDTQYF. The rearrangement uses TRBV9 and TRBJ2-3, with 9 bases that match TRBD2. V dropped 1 base and J dropped 2; count of bases not matched to a gene: 5. Germline assignment: CDR1 SGDLS and CDR2 YYNGEE. CDR3 length: 16 amino acids.

J is TRBJ1-1 and V is TRBV6-6; 8 positions match TRBD1. CDR1 is MNHNY, CDR2 SVGAGI, per germline (reference sequence). V shed 6 bases and J 0 bases; nucleotides not matched to a gene: 9. There are 16 residues in the CDR3. The CDR3 sequence is CASSHQRTGLNTEAFF. The CDR3 nucleotides read TGTGCCAGCAGCCATCAGAGGACAGGGTTGAACACTGAAGCTTTCTTT.

The rearrangement links TRBV13 to TRBJ2-5, with D possibly being TRBD2 (5 bases). This CDR3 has 13 amino acids. Trimming left V 0 bases short and J 7 bases short, with 9 bases between. Germline V gene data show CDR1 as PRHDT and CDR2 as FYEKMQ (reference sequence). CDR3 sequence: CASSLGKAGTQYF. The CDR3, as DNA: TGTGCCAGCAGCTTAGGCAAGGCGGGGACCCAGTACTTC.

The sample holds a few counts of this clone. This chain uses TRBV4-2 with TRBJ1-4, with D possibly being TRBD1 (6 bases). V was clipped by 1 base and J by 8 bases, with 14 bases between them. From germline, CDR1 is LGHNA and CDR2 YNFKEQ. CDR3 length equals 15 residues. The CDR3 loop is CASSQGTVNQEKLFF. CDR3 sequence (DNA): TGTGCCAGCAGCCAAGGGACAGTAAACCAGGAAAAACTGTTTTTT.